Listed below are T cell receptor beta chains from one sample, sequenced in a study of cytomegalovirus exposure and HLA in healthy donors. Generated by immunoSEQ multiplex PCR, the TCRdb table keeps only in-frame clones and is missing some. The sample has under 50,000 clones, around 94% seen once. Input material: PBMCs. Every receptor here comes from a woman under 30 in good health and CMV-seropositive. The CDR3 runs from the conserved cysteine through the conserved F or W. The D gene is left open where the match is weak. Size is omitted from some rows. Given values are once, few, many or a class for expanded clones.

TRBV2	TRBJ2-3	.	TRBD1	TGTGCCAGCAGTGAGGGAGGACAGGGAGGGCAGTATTTT	CASSEGGQGGQYF
TRBV5-1	TRBJ2-5	.	TRBD2	TGCGCCAGCCGGGGTGGTAGCGGGAGGGCCCCACGGCAGCAAGAGACCCAGTACTTC	CASRGGSGRAPRQQETQYF
TRBV4-1	TRBJ2-1	.	TRBD1	TGCGCCAGCAGCCAACAGGGACAGGGGGTTCTAGCGGCGTACAATGAGCAGTTCTTC	CASSQQGQGVLAAYNEQFF
TRBV5-1	TRBJ2-5	.	.	TGCGCCAGCAGCATGACTAGCCAAGAGACCCAGTACTTC	CASSMTSQETQYF
TRBV15	TRBJ2-3	.	TRBD1	TGTGCCACCAGCAGAGACCGGGACAGGGACCCAGATACGCAGTATTTT	CATSRDRDRDPDTQYF
TRBV9	TRBJ1-6	.	.	TGTGCCAGCAGCGTAGTCTCAGGGGCTTCACCCCTCCACTTT	CASSVVSGASPLHF
TRBV6-5	TRBJ2-7	.	TRBD1	TGTGCCAGCAGATACGGGACAGGGACCTACGAGCAGTACTTC	CASRYGTGTYEQYF
TRBV27	TRBJ1-5	once	.	TGTGCCAGCAGCCCCCGTGAGAGCAATCAGCCCCAGCATTTT	CASSPRESNQPQHF
TRBV5-8	TRBJ2-2	once	.	TGTGCCAGCAGCCAGCGACGCGTGCTCCGAGACACCGGGGAGCTGTTTTTT	CASSQRRVLRDTGELFF
TRBV12-5	TRBJ1-5	.	.	TGTGCTAGTGGTTCAGGACAGATCAATCAGCCCCAGCATTTT	CASGSGQINQPQHF
TRBV19	TRBJ2-7	.	.	TGTGCCAGTAGCCCGACAGGAGTCGGCTACGAGCAGTACTTC	CASSPTGVGYEQYF
TRBV10-1	TRBJ2-1	.	.	TGCGCCAGCAGTGAGAGATTACCGGGAAGCAGCTCCTACAATGAGCAGTTCTTC	CASSERLPGSSSYNEQFF
TRBV19	TRBJ2-1	.	TRBD2	TGTGCCAGTAGTAAACTAGCGGGAGGGTACAATGAGCAGTTCTTC	CASSKLAGGYNEQFF
TRBV6-1	TRBJ1-2	.	.	TGTGCCAGCAGTGAGTGGCAGGGGATAAGAGGCTACACCTTC	CASSEWQGIRGYTF
TRBV9	TRBJ2-2	.	.	TGTGCCAGCAGCGTAAGGGGTACCGGGGAGCTGTTTTTT	CASSVRGTGELFF
TRBV19	TRBJ2-7	.	TRBD1	TGTGCCAGTAGTATAACACAGGGGGTGGTAGCCTACGAGCAGTACTTC	CASSITQGVVAYEQYF
TRBV10-2	TRBJ1-1	.	.	TGCGCCAGCAGTGAGTCGTCGCGGGGAGGTACTGAAGCTTTCTTT	CASSESSRGGTEAFF
TRBV5-1	TRBJ2-2	.	.	TGCGCCAGCAGCTCCCCACTCTACACCGGGGAGCTGTTTTTT	CASSSPLYTGELFF
TRBV6-1	TRBJ2-7	.	.	TGTGCCAGCAGCCCTACAGGGTTCTCCTACGAGCAGTACTTC	CASSPTGFSYEQYF
TRBV4-2	TRBJ2-7	.	TRBD2	TGTGCCAGCAGCCAACGCCTGGGACTAGCGGGAGACTACGAGCAGTACTTC	CASSQRLGLAGDYEQYF
TRBV6-4	TRBJ2-1	.	TRBD1	TGTGCCAGCAGTTCCGGGACAGGGGGCTACAATGAGCAGTTCTTC	CASSSGTGGYNEQFF
TRBV9	TRBJ2-1	.	.	TGTGCCAGCAGCGTAGGAGGGGGAGGGGGTCGTGAGCAGTTCTTC	CASSVGGGGGREQFF
TRBV6-1	TRBJ1-1	.	TRBD1	TGTGCCAGCAGACAGGACAGGGCGAACACTGAAGCTTTCTTT	CASRQDRANTEAFF
TRBV6-1	TRBJ2-1	.	TRBD1	TGTGCCAGCAGGATACCGGGACAGGGTTACAATGAGCAGTTCTTC	CASRIPGQGYNEQFF
TRBV11-2	TRBJ2-2	.	.	TGTGCCAGCAGCTTATCCCAATGGGGGCTTTGGAACACCGGGGAGCTGTTTTTT	CASSLSQWGLWNTGELFF
TRBV18	TRBJ1-2	.	TRBD1	TGTGCCAGCTCACCGGACAGGGGGGCTGGCTACACCTTC	CASSPDRGAGYTF
TRBV2	TRBJ1-2	.	TRBD1	TGTGCCAGCAGTGAGGGACAGGGCGTCTATGGCTACACCTTC	CASSEGQGVYGYTF
TRBV7-6	TRBJ2-1	.	TRBD2	TGTGCCAGCAAAAGACCGACTAGCGGGAGAGGCGAGCAGTTCTTC	CASKRPTSGRGEQFF
TRBV30	TRBJ1-5	.	TRBD1	TGTGCCTGGAGTCTAGACAGGGGGAGTTTTGGCAATCAGCCCCAGCATTTT	CAWSLDRGSFGNQPQHF
TRBV19	TRBJ2-3	once	TRBD2	TGTGCCAGTAGGACCCGACGACTAGCGGGGGGCACAGATACGCAGTATTTT	CASRTRRLAGGTDTQYF
TRBV10-3	TRBJ1-2	.	TRBD1	TGTGCCATCAGTGGGACAGGAGATGGGGGCTACACCTTC	CAISGTGDGGYTF
TRBV12-5	TRBJ2-2	once	.	TGTGCTAGTGGTTTGGTAGAGGGGACTTACACCGGGGAGCTGTTTTTT	CASGLVEGTYTGELFF
TRBV7-2	TRBJ1-1	.	.	TGTGCCAGCAGCTTAGATTCGCGGAGGAGTACTGAAGCTTTCTTT	CASSLDSRRSTEAFF
TRBV5-1	TRBJ1-1	few	.	TGCGCCAGCAGCACTACAGCAGGGAACGCTTTCTTT	CASSTTAGNAFF
TRBV7-2	TRBJ2-7	.	TRBD2	TGTGCCAGCAGCTTAGGAGCTTTCGGGACTAGCGGTGTCGAGCAGTACTTC	CASSLGAFGTSGVEQYF
TRBV9	TRBJ2-3	.	TRBD2	TGTGCCAGCAGCGTAGCTCCTCTTACTAGCGGCACAGATACGCAGTATTTT	CASSVAPLTSGTDTQYF
TRBV19	TRBJ1-2	.	TRBD1	TGTGCCAGTAGTATTACAGGGGGAGGTGGGAATGGCTACACCTTC	CASSITGGGGNGYTF
TRBV6-1	TRBJ1-2	.	.	TGTGCCAGCAGTCCCACAGGGAGGGATGGCTACACCTTC	CASSPTGRDGYTF
TRBV7-8	TRBJ1-5	.	.	TGTGCCAGCAGTGCGACAGATGTCAGCAATCAGCCCCAGCATTTT	CASSATDVSNQPQHF
TRBV5-1	TRBJ1-1	.	.	TGCGCCAGCAGCCCGAGTCCAGGGTACACTGAAGCTTTCTTT	CASSPSPGYTEAFF
TRBV6-4	TRBJ2-3	once	TRBD2	TGTGCCAGCAGTGGGGACCCTAGCGGGATTACAGATACGCAGTATTTT	CASSGDPSGITDTQYF
TRBV5-4	TRBJ2-1	.	TRBD2	TGTGCCAGCAGCTTAGGTAGCGGGATGTACAATGAGCAGTTCTTC	CASSLGSGMYNEQFF
TRBV29-1	TRBJ2-5	once	TRBD1	TGCAGCGCTCGGACAGGGCGGACGGAGACCCAGTACTTC	CSARTGRTETQYF
TRBV14	TRBJ2-5	.	TRBD2	TGTGCCAGCAGCCAAGTCTATAGCGGGAGGGAGACCCAGTACTTC	CASSQVYSGRETQYF
TRBV19	TRBJ2-1	.	TRBD2	TGTGCCAGTAATCCACTAGCGGCCTCCCCCAATGAGCAGTTCTTC	CASNPLAASPNEQFF
TRBV2	TRBJ2-5	.	TRBD1	TGTGCCAGCACCGGGACAGGGTTAGAGACCCAGTACTTC	CASTGTGLETQYF
TRBV28	TRBJ2-1	.	TRBD2	TGTGCCAGCAGTTTTGATGCGGGAGGCCTAGGTGAGCAGTTCTTC	CASSFDAGGLGEQFF
TRBV4-1	TRBJ2-7	.	.	TGCGCCAGCAGCCCGGACTGGACCTCCTACGAGCAGTACTTC	CASSPDWTSYEQYF
TRBV7-9	TRBJ2-2	.	.	TGTGCCAGCAGCTTAGGCGGGCTAGCCGAGAGCACCGGGGAGCTGTTTTTT	CASSLGGLAESTGELFF
TRBV13	TRBJ1-2	.	.	TGTGCCAGCAGCTTAGGCCGGGGTGATAGGGGCTACACCTTC	CASSLGRGDRGYTF
TRBV28	TRBJ1-2	.	.	TGTGCCAGCAGAGGGGGGGCGGAAGGCTACACCTTC	CASRGGAEGYTF
TRBV7-2	TRBJ2-7	once	.	TGTGCCAGCAGCTTTGATGACGGGGGTGACGAGCAGTACTTC	CASSFDDGGDEQYF
TRBV1	TRBJ2-7	.	.	TGCACCAGCAGCCAAGATCCGGCTAGCGGGAGGGTGGGGCAGTACTTC	CTSSQDPASGRVGQYF
TRBV25-1	TRBJ2-5	.	.	TGTGCCAGCAGTGATTCTAAAGGGGGGGTGATTGTGACCCAGTACTTC	CASSDSKGGVIVTQYF
TRBV9	TRBJ2-3	.	.	TGTGCCAGCAGCGTAGAAGCGGCCTCACGGGGGGATACGCAGTATTTT	CASSVEAASRGDTQYF
TRBV28	TRBJ1-1	.	TRBD1	TGTGCCAGCAGTTTGGGTGGGACAGGGGGCACTGAAGCTTTCTTT	CASSLGGTGGTEAFF